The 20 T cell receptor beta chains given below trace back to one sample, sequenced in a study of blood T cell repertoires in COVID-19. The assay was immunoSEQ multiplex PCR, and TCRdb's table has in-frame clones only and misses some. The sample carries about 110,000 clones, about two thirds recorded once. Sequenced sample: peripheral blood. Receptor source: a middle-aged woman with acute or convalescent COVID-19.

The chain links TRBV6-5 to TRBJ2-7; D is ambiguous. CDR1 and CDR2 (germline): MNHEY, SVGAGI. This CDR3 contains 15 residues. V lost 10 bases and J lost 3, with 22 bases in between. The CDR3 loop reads CANPDLALIHYEQYF. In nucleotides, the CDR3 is TGTGCCAACCCCGACTTGGCGCTGATTCACTACGAGCAGTACTTC.

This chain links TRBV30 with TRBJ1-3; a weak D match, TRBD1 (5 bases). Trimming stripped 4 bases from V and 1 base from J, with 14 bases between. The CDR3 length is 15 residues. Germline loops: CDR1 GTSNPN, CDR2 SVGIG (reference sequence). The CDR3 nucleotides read TGTGCCTGGAATTCGGGGGGTCTTTCTGGAAACACCATATATTTT. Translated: CAWNSGGLSGNTIYF.

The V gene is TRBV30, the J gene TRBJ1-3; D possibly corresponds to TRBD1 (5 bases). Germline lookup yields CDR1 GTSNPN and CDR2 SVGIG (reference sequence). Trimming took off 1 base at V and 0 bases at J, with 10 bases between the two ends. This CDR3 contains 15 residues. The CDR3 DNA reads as TGTGCCTGGAGTGCTACAGGCTTCTCTGGAAACACCATATATTTT. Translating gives CAWSATGFSGNTIYF.

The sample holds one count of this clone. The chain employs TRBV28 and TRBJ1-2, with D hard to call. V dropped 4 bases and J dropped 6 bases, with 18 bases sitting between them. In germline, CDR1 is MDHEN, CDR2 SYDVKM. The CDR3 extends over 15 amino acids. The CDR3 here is CASSSPPAGQDGYTF. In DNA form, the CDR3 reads TGTGCCAGCAGTTCCCCCCCCGCGGGTCAAGATGGCTACACCTTC.

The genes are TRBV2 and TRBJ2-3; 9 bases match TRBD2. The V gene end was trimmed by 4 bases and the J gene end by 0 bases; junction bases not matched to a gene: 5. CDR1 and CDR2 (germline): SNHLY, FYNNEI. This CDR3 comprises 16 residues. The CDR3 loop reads CASSVELAGSTDTQYF. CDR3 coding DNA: TGTGCCAGCAGTGTGGAGCTAGCGGGGAGCACAGATACGCAGTATTTT.

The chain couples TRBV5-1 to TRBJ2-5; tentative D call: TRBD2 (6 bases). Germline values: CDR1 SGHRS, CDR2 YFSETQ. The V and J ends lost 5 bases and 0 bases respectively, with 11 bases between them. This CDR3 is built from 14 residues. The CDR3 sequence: CASRDGGDQETQYF. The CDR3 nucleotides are TGCGCCAGCAGGGATGGAGGGGACCAAGAGACCCAGTACTTC.

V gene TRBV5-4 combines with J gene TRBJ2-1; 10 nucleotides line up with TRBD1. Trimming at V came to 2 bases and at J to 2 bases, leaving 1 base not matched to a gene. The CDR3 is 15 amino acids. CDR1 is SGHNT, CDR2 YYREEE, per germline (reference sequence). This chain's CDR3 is CASSFGTGAYNEQFF. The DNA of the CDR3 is TGTGCCAGCAGCTTCGGGACAGGGGCCTACAATGAGCAGTTCTTC. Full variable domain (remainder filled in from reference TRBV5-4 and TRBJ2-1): ETGVTQSPTHLIKTRGQQVTLRCSSQSGHNTVSWYQQALGQGPQFIFQYYREEENGRGNFPPRFSGLQFPNYSSELNVNALELDDSALYLCASSFGTGAYNEQFFGPGTRLTVL.

CDR3 amino acids: CASSLVQGAKETQYF. DNA for the CDR3: TGCGCCAGCAGCTTGGTCCAGGGGGCGAAGGAGACCCAGTACTTC. The rearrangement links TRBV5-1 to TRBJ2-5, with 8 bases lining up with TRBD1. Germline loops: CDR1 SGHRS, CDR2 YFSETQ. The length of the CDR3 is 15 residues. With V trimmed by 0 bases and J by 5 bases, 6 bases remained unmatched.

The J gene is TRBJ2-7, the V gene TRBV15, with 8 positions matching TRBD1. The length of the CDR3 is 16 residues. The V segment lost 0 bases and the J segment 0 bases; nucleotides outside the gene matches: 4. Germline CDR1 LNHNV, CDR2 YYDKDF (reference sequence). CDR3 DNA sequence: TGTGCCACCAGCAGAGACCCGGACAGGGTCTCCTACGAGCAGTACTTC. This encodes CATSRDPDRVSYEQYF.

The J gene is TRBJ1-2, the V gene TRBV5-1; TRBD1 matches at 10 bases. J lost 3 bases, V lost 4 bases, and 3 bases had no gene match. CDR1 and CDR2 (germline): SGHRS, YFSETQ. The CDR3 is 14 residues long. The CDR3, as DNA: TGCGCCAGCAGCCGGACAGGGGGTGACTATGGCTACACCTTC. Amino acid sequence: CASSRTGGDYGYTF.

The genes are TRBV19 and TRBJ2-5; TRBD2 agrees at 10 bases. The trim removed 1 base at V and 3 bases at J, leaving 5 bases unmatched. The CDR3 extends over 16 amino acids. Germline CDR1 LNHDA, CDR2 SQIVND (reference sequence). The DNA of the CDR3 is TGTGCCAGTAGTATAGGGCTACTAGCGGGGAAAGAGACCCAGTACTTC. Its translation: CASSIGLLAGKETQYF. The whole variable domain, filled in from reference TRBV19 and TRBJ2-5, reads DGGITQSPKYLFRKEGQNVTLSCEQNLNHDAMYWYRQDPGQGLRLIYYSQIVNDFQKGDIAEGYSVSREKKESFPLTVTSAQKNPTAFYLCASSIGLLAGKETQYFGPGTRLLVL.

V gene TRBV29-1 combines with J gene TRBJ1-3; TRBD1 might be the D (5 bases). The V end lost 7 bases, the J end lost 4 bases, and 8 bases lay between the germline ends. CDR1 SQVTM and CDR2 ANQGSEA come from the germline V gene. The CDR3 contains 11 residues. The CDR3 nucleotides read TGCAGCGCGGACACCGGAAACACCATATATTTT. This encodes CSADTGNTIYF. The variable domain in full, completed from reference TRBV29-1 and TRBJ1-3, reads SAVISQKPSRDICQRGTSLTIQCQVDSQVTMMFWYRQQPGQSLTLIATANQGSEATYESGFVIDKFPISRPNLTFSTLTVSNMSPEDSSIYLCSADTGNTIYFGEGSWLTVV.

This CDR3 is CASSADTNTGELFF. The CDR3 DNA is TGCGCCAGCAGCGCGGACACAAACACCGGGGAGCTGTTTTTT. V usage is TRBV5-1 and J usage is TRBJ2-2; a weak D match, TRBD1 (5 bases). This CDR3 spans 14 amino acids. Germline CDR1 SGHRS, CDR2 YFSETQ. Deletions cut 4 bases from V and 2 bases from J, with 9 bases between.

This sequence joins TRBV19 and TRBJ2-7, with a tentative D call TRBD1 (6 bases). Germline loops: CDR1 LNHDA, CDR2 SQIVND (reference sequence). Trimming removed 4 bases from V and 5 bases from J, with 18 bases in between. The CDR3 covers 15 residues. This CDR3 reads CASSKLGGRGHEQYF. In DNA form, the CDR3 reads TGTGCCAGTAGTAAACTTGGAGGCAGGGGCCACGAGCAGTACTTC.

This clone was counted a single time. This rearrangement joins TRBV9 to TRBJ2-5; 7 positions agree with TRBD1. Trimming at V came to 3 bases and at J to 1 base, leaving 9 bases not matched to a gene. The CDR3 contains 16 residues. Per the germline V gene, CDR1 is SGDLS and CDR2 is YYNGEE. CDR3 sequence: CASSEGTAGFQETQYF. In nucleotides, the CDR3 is TGTGCCAGCAGCGAAGGGACAGCCGGATTCCAAGAGACCCAGTACTTC.

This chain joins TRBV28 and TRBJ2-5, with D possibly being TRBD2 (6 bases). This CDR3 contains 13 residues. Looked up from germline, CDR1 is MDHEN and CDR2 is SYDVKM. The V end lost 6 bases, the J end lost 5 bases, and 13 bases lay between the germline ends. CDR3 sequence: CASSSGTRETQYF. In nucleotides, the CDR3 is TGTGCCAGCAGCTCCGGGACTCGGGAGACCCAGTACTTC.

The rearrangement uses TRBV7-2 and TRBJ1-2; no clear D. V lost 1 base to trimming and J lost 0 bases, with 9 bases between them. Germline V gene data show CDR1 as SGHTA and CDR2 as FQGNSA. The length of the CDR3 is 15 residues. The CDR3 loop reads CASSLGGISNYGYTF. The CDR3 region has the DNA TGTGCCAGCAGCTTAGGAGGAATTTCTAACTATGGCTACACCTTC.

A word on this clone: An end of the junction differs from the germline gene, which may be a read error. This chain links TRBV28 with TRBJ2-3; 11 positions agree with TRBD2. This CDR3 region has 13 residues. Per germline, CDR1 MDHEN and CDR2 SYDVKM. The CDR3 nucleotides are TGTGCCAGCAGTCTCACCTTAGCGGGGGGGCCGAATTTT. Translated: CASSLTLAGGPNF.

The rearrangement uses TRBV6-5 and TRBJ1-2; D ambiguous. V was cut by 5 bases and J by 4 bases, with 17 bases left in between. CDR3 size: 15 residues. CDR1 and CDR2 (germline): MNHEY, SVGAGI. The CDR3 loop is CASSPLNRGTYGYTF. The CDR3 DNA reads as TGTGCCAGCAGTCCCCTAAATCGCGGTACCTATGGCTACACCTTC.

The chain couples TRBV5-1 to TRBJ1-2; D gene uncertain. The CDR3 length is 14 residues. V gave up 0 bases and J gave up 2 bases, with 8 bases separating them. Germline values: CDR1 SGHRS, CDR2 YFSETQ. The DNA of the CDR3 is TGCGCCAGCAGCTTGGACAGTGCAAACTATGGCTACACCTTC. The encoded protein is CASSLDSANYGYTF.